The rows below give T cell receptor beta chains drawn from one sample of a study of T-cell reconstitution after alpha-beta-depleted transplantation in children. TCRdb processed the PCR reads anew with MiXCR; each CDR3 protein has one entry. This table holds around 78,000 distinct CDR3 sequences, just under 7.5% found once. Sequencing was performed on PBMCs from the stem cell graft donor, taken from the stem cell graft. These receptor sequences come from a human donor who donated a stem cell graft to a child with acute lymphoblastic leukemia. Both conserved end residues are part of each CDR3. A D gene is named only where the DNA matches it firmly. The size field is filled for only some rows; it gives once, few, many or a size class.

V	J	D	size	DNA	CDR3
TRBV25-1	TRBJ1-2	.	many	TGTGCCAGCAGTGAAGAAGTGGGAAGTGGGAGCTACACCTTC	CASSEEVGSGSYTF
TRBV5-4	TRBJ2-4	.	.	TGTGCCAGCAGCCAAGGGGGGAACATTCAGTACTTC	CASSQGGNIQYF
TRBV6-1	TRBJ2-7	TRBD2	many	TGTGCCAGCACACGGCTGGGGGGGGCCTACGAGCAGTACTTC	CASTRLGGAYEQYF
TRBV9	TRBJ2-7	.	many	TGTGCCAGCAGCGTAGGCGATAGCCAGGTCTACGAGCAGTACTTC	CASSVGDSQVYEQYF
TRBV20-1	TRBJ2-1	.	many	TGCAGTGCTGAGGACCCCTTGGCGAATGAGCAGTTCTTC	CSAEDPLANEQFF
TRBV28	TRBJ1-2	TRBD1	many	TGTGCCAGCAGTTCGGGACAGCCTAACTATGGCTACACCTTC	CASSSGQPNYGYTF
TRBV5-1	TRBJ1-1	.	many	TGCGCCAGCAGCTTGATCCGGGGGGCCGACGTGGTCACTGAAGCTTTCTTT	CASSLIRGADVVTEAFF
TRBV7-2	TRBJ2-7	TRBD2	many	TGTGCCAGCAGGATACTAGCGGAGGCCTCCTACGAGCAGTACTTC	CASRILAEASYEQYF
TRBV27	TRBJ2-1	.	many	TGTTCCAGCAGTTTACAGGGGGGGGAGCAGTTCTTC	CSSSLQGGEQFF
TRBV5-1	TRBJ2-1	TRBD1	few	TGCGCCAGCAGCTTGGGCTTCGGGACAGGGACCGATGAGCAGTTCTTC	CASSLGFGTGTDEQFF
TRBV4-1	TRBJ1-4	TRBD1	many	TGCGCCAGCAGCCAAGATCAAACCTCGGACAGGGGGTGGTTT	CASSQDQTSDRGWF
TRBV20-1	TRBJ2-1	TRBD1	many	TGCAGTGCTAGAGATTGGGACAGGTACAATGAGCAGTTCTTC	CSARDWDRYNEQFF
TRBV20-1	TRBJ2-5	.	many	TGCAGTGCTCCCAAGCCCGGGACAACACAAGAGACCCAGTACTTC	CSAPKPGTTQETQYF
TRBV6-5	TRBJ2-5	TRBD1	many	TGTGCCAGCAGTTACTCGGCGGGACAGGGGCAAGAGACCCAGTACTTC	CASSYSAGQGQETQYF